This T cell receptor (beta chain) was observed in a study of cytomegalovirus exposure and HLA in healthy donors. CDR3 length equals 16 residues. Germline-derived CDR1 and CDR2 are MDHEN and SYDVKM. V dropped 5 bases and J dropped 0 bases, with 11 bases sitting between them. PCR used 60 Vbeta primers and 13 Jbeta primers. The protocol was immunoSEQ multiplex PCR, while the TCRdb copy is restricted to in-frame clones and leaves out a portion. The sample shows about 98,000 clones, about two thirds of them seen only once. Sequenced material: PBMCs. The chain combines TRBV28 with TRBJ2-6; D unclear. The sequence came from a female donor in good health and CMV-seronegative. In nucleotides, the CDR3 is TGTGCCAGCAGTCCTACCTATTACTCTGGGGCCAACGTCCTGACTTTC. This gives the protein CASSPTYYSGANVLTF.